One TCR beta chain is described in this entry. A few counts support this clone. Its antigen is still unknown. No much larger clonotype is one base removed from it; base qualities were not supplied. This sample was included in a study of blood T cell repertoires in COVID-19 (TCRdb year 2020). In terms of the full investigation: Samples covering the acute and convalescent phases of COVID-19 were provided by collaborators in the United States, Italy and Spain. The material from the prospective study consisted of cDNA or gDNA derived from T cells, B-cell-depleted T cells, or PBMCs. Subjects who had been exposed to COVID-19, were actively infected with it, or had recovered from it provided the deeply sampled blood TCRbeta repertoires that made up the dataset. The repertoires were released in a freely available public database intended as a resource for research on the immune response to SARS-CoV-2. The samples were drawn from the first 160 participants of the ongoing ImmuneRACE study and from 1,254 subjects provided by 6 global collaborators. Nearly every sample came with metadata listing a de-identified subject ID, COVID-19 status, age in years and sex. Where available, HLA class I and class II types were taken from metadata supplied by the sample provider and were not determined by assay-based typing.

What the work shows at the level of the full study, not this receptor alone: How much clinical and demographic metadata was included differed by source and by participant, and the metadata was provided uncurated.

TCRbeta CDR3 regions were amplified from genomic DNA using the immunoSEQ Assay, a bias-controlled multiplex PCR. Per the source publication's procedure: Within the assay, amplification of reference gene primers was used to estimate how many nucleated cells each sample contained. To quantify the absolute abundance of each unique TCRbeta CDR3 rearrangement, sequence reads were collapsed and filtered. Productive Simpson clonality was computed per sample as the square root of Simpson's diversity index over productive rearrangements. Entries here come from immuneACCESS through TCRdb and include only in-frame sequences with V and J called. Some clones fail to appear in such tables; in the studies checked, an unresolved V gene covers under half of the shortfall, and the cause of the remainder is unknown. That table is the source of V, J and clone size, and D and trimming were worked out from the DNA. This sample comprises about 49,000 clones, about 85% of them detected only once. The top ten hold 13% to 15% of the sample.

Ends trimmed: V by 6 bases, J by 3 bases; bases unmatched to a gene: 7. The cysteine opens and the phenylalanine closes a CDR3 of 15 amino acids. This entry keeps only the CDR3 DNA: 45 bases, framed from base 1. CDR1 SNHLY and CDR2 FYNNEI were looked up in the germline V gene. Whole blood was collected in K2EDTA tubes by collaborating institutions according to the institutions' own protocols. For TCRbeta analysis, collaborators shipped samples in one of three forms: frozen whole blood, isolated PBMCs, or DNA extracted from either of those sample types. The TCR was taken from a human donor in a cohort sampled during active COVID-19. The sequenced sample was peripheral blood. The chain couples TRBV2 to TRBJ1-4; 7 bases in between match TRBD1. The CDR3 protein sequence reads: CASRATGVSNEKLFF. The base sequence is TGTGCCAGCAGGGCTACAGGGGTGTCTAATGAAAAACTGTTTTTT.